This T cell receptor beta chain originates from a study of blood T cell repertoires in COVID-19. Study context: Sites across the United States, Italy and Spain contributed samples from acute and convalescent COVID-19. In each case, the material was cDNA or gDNA derived from T cells, B-cell-depleted T cells, or PBMCs.

Source study methods: Estimates of nucleated cell counts were drawn from the amplification of reference gene primers. The table came from immunoSEQ multiplex PCR; TCRdb's copy has only in-frame clones and leaves some out. That table furnishes V, J and clone size, whereas the DNA furnished D and trimming. Found here are around 70,000 clones, approximately 82% of them singletons; the top ten hold 5% to 8%. The CDR3 spans 12 residues. V was pared by 3 bases and J by 10 bases, with 4 bases of the junction left unmatched. CDR1 is GTSNPN and CDR2 is SVGIG in the germline V gene (reference sequence). Sequenced sample: peripheral blood. This sequence was found in a man in his fifties or sixties with acute or convalescent COVID-19. This chain uses TRBV30 with TRBJ1-4, with 8 nucleotides matching TRBD1. The CDR3 sequence is CAWRQGESKLFF. The CDR3 nucleotides read TGTGCCTGGAGACAGGGGGAGTCAAAACTGTTTTTT.